This T cell receptor (beta chain) stems from a study of T-cell reconstitution after alpha-beta-depleted transplantation in children (dated by TCRdb to 2016 to 2017). In the study overall: The study quantitatively tracked T-cell immune reconstitution after TCRalphabeta/CD19-depleted allogeneic hematopoietic cell transplantation in children using TCR repertoire profiling. Results the study describes overall, beyond this receptor: About two months after transplant, the apparently early recovery of alphabetaT-cell counts reportedly depended on just several hundred clones that had expanded rapidly and came from non-depleted graft cells. In some patients, the high TCRbeta diversity seen at day 60 was put down to recipient T cells and intrathymic progenitors that had survived conditioning. Over subsequent months, a decline in hyperexpanded clone frequencies was noted, and after one year, T-cell counts and TCRbeta diversity were mostly ascribed to newly produced T cells.

For CDR1 and CDR2, the germline V gene (reference sequence) lists DFQATT and SNEGSKA. Including cysteine and phenylalanine, the CDR3 has 16 amino acids. This entry keeps only the CDR3 DNA: 48 bases, framed from base 1. Trimming removed 0 bases from V and 4 bases from J; the gene matches leave 7 bases unexplained. A word on this clonotype: The antigen it recognizes is unknown. Within one base of it there is no much larger clone, and no base qualities were kept.

The intended sense of this specimen's treatment or condition label: allogeneic hematopoietic cell transplantation with graft depleted of TCRalphabeta T cells and CD19 B cells. The children who served as transplant recipients had been given grafts of TCRalphabeta/CD19-depleted allogeneic hematopoietic cells. Libraries were constructed by PCR. The instrument was an Illumina HiSeq 2500. To normalize quantification of the TCRbeta repertoire, the TCR libraries were built with molecular barcoding that relied on unique molecular identifiers. The public reads were reanalyzed by TCRdb: fastp trimming at Q25, MiXCR alignment, in-frame beta chains only. CDR3 protein duplicates are merged, each entry listing the most common genes and DNA. This sample lists some 830,000 distinct CDR3 sequences; under 20% were detected once. The top ten clonotypes cover around 4.5% of the sample.

The sequencing here drew on PBMCs, mostly from graft donor cells, taken 360 days after TCRalphabeta/CD19-depleted stem cell transplant. This receptor chain uses TRBV20-1 and TRBJ2-1, with 9 bases aligning to TRBD2. This TCR derives from a male patient younger than 18 who had a stem cell transplant for acute lymphoblastic leukemia, so the T cells may come from the graft donor. The nucleotide sequence is TGCAGTGCTAGAGATGGGCTAGCGGGGACTTACAATGAGCAGTTCTTC. This yields the protein CSARDGLAGTYNEQFF.